This T cell receptor (beta chain) was documented in a study of identical twins. Study results and caveats: Donors were not followed over many years; analysis was cross-sectional. Insertion counts were lower in abundant cord blood beta clonotypes, a trend that memory repertoires did not show.

Each cDNA held unique molecular identifiers, and template switching gave it a universal primer site. Via MiXCR, TCRdb re-called the 5' RACE reads, giving one row per CDR3 protein. The table records hundreds of thousands of distinct CDR3 sequences, around 24% of them present only once. All of the donors were Caucasians in good health. As concerns this clonotype: Its target is unknown.

In germline, CDR1 is SGHNT, CDR2 YENEEA. Deletions cut 5 bases from V and 7 bases from J, with 13 bases between. This CDR3 is built from 13 residues. This same sample was also taken into another study, of T cells expressing NK-cell markers.

The sequence was obtained from a young woman in good health. Sample: CD4+ T cells sorted from blood. V usage is TRBV11-3 and J usage is TRBJ2-3; the D call may be TRBD1 or TRBD2 (5 bases each). CDR3 protein: CASSRDGGNTQYF. CDR3 DNA sequence: TGTGCCAGCAGCCGGGACGGTGGGAATACGCAGTATTTT.